A single sample is the source of the 7 T cell receptor beta chains below, sequenced in a study of blood T cell repertoires in COVID-19. Data came from immunoSEQ multiplex PCR; TCRdb stores just in-frame clones and leaves some out. The repertoire holds around 75,000 clones, about 84% seen once, with 10% to 15% in the top ten. Material for sequencing was peripheral blood. The receptors here all came from a man aged 45-65 years with COVID-19, enrolled during active disease.

J is TRBJ2-5 and V is TRBV2; 8 positions agree with TRBD1. This CDR3 contains 15 residues. Germline V gene sequence: CDR1 SNHLY, CDR2 FYNNEI. Germline trimming cut 5 bases from V and 4 bases from J; bases unmatched to any gene: 9. The CDR3 DNA sequence: TGTGCCAGCAGTAACCAAGGACAGGGAACAGAGACCCAGTACTTC. This encodes CASSNQGQGTETQYF.

This CDR3 is CASARGTYEQYF. CDR3 nucleotide sequence: TGTGCCAGCGCTAGGGGCACCTACGAGCAGTACTTC. This sequence joins TRBV7-2 and TRBJ2-7; TRBD1 is a possible D gene (5 bases). CDR3 length equals 12 residues. Per germline, CDR1 SGHTA and CDR2 FQGNSA. With 8 bases removed from V and 2 bases from J, the gap between germline ends came to 10 bases.

The V call is TRBV3-1 (or the pseudogene TRBV3-2), the J call TRBJ2-5; TRBD2 agrees at 7 bases. The CDR3 covers 17 residues. J lost 2 bases, V lost 2 bases, and 11 bases had no gene match. In germline, CDR1 is LGHDT, CDR2 YNNKEL (reference sequence). CDR3 DNA: TGTGCCAGCAGCCAAAAGGGGACTAAGCGGTGGCAAGAGACCCAGTACTTC. This encodes CASSQKGTKRWQETQYF.

This clone was observed a single time. This chain connects TRBV3-1 (or the pseudogene TRBV3-2) to TRBJ1-2, with D possibly TRBD1 on 6 matching bases. The CDR3 consists of 15 residues. Germline V gene lookup returns CDR1 LGHDT and CDR2 YNNKEL (reference sequence). Trimming stripped 1 base from V and 6 bases from J, with 15 bases between. The CDR3 protein is CASSQARGGGNGYTF. The CDR3 DNA sequence: TGTGCCAGCAGCCAAGCCCGAGGGGGGGGCAATGGCTACACCTTC.

The chain uses TRBV7-3 and TRBJ2-5, with D maybe TRBD1 (6 bases). The CDR3 is 15 amino acids. V dropped 0 bases and J dropped 2 bases, with 10 bases sitting between them. Germline assignment: CDR1 SGHTA and CDR2 FQGTGA. CDR3 sequence reads: CASSLTAGTQETQYF. The CDR3 DNA is TGTGCCAGCAGCTTAACCGCTGGGACACAAGAGACCCAGTACTTC.

This rearrangement joins TRBV7-6 to TRBJ2-7; D is unresolved. CDR3 length equals 16 residues. V lost 1 base and J 0 bases, leaving 13 bases between the germline ends. Looked up from germline, CDR1 is SGHVS and CDR2 is FNYEAQ. In DNA form, the CDR3 reads TGTGCCAGCAGCTTAGGGTCAGAGGCGAGCTCCTACGAGCAGTACTTC. Translation gives CASSLGSEASSYEQYF.

The genes are TRBV12-3 or TRBV12-4 and TRBJ2-3; 7 nucleotides agree with TRBD2. The CDR3 consists of 12 residues. Trimming took 6 bases from V and 8 from J; bases not matched to a gene: 5. CDR3: CASRTLAATQYF. The CDR3 coding sequence is TGTGCCAGCAGGACCCTAGCGGCTACGCAGTATTTT.